This record looks at one T cell receptor (beta chain) sequence and its context. Its antigen is undetermined. The data stem from a study of vaccination effects on CD4 cells after COVID-19. Repertoires were generated with immunoSEQ multiplex PCR, while TCRdb's copy carries only in-frame clones and drops some. The sample yields 55,000 to 90,000 clones, roughly two thirds seen once. CD4+ T cells specific for antigen were expanded with viral peptide pools by the ViraFEST assay before sequencing. Following a roughly 9-day culture, CD4+ T cells were purified. Between March and December 2020, the person had a SARS-CoV-2 infection that PCR confirmed. Study-level points and caveats: There were few convalescent patients in the study and no early post-infection timepoints. Substantial clonal contraction characterized both infection- and vaccine-induced clones late after vaccination.

The sample in question was CD4+ T cells from PBMCs cultured with HIV peptides, obtained before COVID-19 vaccination. This sample's subset: HIV-1 Nef peptide pool negative control/reference culture. This clonotype was obtained from a human donor who had a prior SARS-CoV-2 infection.

The CDR3 coding sequence is TGTGCCAGCAGTTTAAAGCGCGGTACTGACTCATCCTACGAGCAGTACTTC. It encodes CASSLKRGTDSSYEQYF. The gene calls are TRBV27 and TRBJ2-7; no firm D call. CDR3 length: 17 amino acids. V lost 2 bases to trimming and J lost 1 base, with 18 bases between them. Germline CDR1 MNHEY, CDR2 SMNVEV (reference sequence).